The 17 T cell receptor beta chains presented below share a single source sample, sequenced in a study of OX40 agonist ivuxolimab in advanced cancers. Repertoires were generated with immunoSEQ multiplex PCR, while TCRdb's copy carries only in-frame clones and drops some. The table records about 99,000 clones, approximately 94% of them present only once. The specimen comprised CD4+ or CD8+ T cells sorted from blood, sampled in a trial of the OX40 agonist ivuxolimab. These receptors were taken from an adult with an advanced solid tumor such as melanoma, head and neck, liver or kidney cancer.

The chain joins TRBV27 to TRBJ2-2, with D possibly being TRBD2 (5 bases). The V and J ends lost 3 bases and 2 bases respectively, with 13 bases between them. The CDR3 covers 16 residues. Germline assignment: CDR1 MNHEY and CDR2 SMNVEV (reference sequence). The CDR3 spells CASSLIVGDNTGELFF. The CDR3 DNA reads TGTGCCAGCAGTTTGATAGTCGGGGATAACACCGGGGAGCTGTTTTTT.

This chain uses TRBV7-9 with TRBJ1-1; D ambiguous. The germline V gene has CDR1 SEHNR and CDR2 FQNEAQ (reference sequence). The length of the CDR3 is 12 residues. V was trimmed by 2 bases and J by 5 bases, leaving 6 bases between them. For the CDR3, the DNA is TGTGCCAGCAGCTTAATGGGAACTGAAGCTTTCTTT. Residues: CASSLMGTEAFF.

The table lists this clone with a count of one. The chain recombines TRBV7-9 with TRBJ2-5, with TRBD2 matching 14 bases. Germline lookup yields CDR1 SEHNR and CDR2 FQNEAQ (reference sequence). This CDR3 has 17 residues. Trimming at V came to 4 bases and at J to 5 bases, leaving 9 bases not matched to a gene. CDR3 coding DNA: TGTGCCAGCAGCTCCAGGACTAGCGGGGGGTGGCGGGAGACCCAGTACTTC. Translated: CASSSRTSGGWRETQYF.

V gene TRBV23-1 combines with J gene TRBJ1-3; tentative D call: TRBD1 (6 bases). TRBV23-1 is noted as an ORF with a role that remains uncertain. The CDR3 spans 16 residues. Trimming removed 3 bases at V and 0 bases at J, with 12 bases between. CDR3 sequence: CASSHLQGFSGNTIYF. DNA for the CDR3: TGCGCCAGCAGTCACCTACAGGGATTCTCTGGAAACACCATATATTTT.

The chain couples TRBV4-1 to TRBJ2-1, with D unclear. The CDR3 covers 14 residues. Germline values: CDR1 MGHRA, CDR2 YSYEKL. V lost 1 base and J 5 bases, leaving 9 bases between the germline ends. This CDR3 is CASSQGPGDNEQFF. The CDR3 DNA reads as TGCGCCAGCAGCCAAGGGCCCGGAGACAATGAGCAGTTCTTC.

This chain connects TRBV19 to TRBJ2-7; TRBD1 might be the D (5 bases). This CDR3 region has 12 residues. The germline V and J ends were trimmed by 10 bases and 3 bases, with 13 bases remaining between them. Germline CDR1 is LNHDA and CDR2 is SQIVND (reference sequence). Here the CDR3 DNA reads TGTGCCACCCTGTCCGACAGCTACGAGCAGTACTTC. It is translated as CATLSDSYEQYF.

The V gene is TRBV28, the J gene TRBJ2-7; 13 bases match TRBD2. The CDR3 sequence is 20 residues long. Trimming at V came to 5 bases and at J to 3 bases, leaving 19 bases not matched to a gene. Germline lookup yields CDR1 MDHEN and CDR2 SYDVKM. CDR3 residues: CASSLRQFTGLAGADYEQYF. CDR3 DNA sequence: TGTGCCAGCAGTCTAAGACAGTTTACTGGACTAGCGGGGGCCGACTACGAGCAGTACTTC.

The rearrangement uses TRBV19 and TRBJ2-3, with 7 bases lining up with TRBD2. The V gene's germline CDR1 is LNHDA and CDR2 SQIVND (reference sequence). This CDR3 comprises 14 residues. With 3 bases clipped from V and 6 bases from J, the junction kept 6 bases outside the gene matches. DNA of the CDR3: TGTGCCAGTAGTATTAGCCCCGGGAGGGATACGCAGTATTTT. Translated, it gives CASSISPGRDTQYF.

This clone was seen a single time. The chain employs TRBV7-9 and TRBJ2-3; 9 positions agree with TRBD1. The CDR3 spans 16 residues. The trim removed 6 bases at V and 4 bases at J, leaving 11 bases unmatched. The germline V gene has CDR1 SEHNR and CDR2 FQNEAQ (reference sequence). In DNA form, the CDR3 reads TGTGCCAGCAGACCCAAACAGGGGGCCTATGCAGATACGCAGTATTTT. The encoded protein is CASRPKQGAYADTQYF.

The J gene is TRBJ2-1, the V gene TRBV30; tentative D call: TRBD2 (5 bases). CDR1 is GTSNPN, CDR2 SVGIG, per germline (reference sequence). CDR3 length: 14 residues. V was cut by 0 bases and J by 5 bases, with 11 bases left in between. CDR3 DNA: TGTGCCTGGAGTGTACCGGGGTCGGACAATGAGCAGTTCTTC. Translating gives CAWSVPGSDNEQFF. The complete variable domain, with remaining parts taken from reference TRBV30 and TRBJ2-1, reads SQTIHQWPATLVQPVGSPLSLECTVEGTSNPNLYWYRQAAGRGLQLLFYSVGIGQISSEVPQNLSASRPQDRQFILSSKKLLLSDSGFYLCAWSVPGSDNEQFFGPGTRLTVL.

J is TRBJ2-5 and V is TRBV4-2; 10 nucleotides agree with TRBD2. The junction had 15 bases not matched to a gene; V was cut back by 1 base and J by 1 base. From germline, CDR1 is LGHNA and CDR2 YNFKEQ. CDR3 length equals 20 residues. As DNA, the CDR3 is TGTGCCAGCAGCCAAGTTGCCAGGGGAAGACTAGCGGGCCTCCAAGAGACCCAGTACTTC. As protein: CASSQVARGRLAGLQETQYF.

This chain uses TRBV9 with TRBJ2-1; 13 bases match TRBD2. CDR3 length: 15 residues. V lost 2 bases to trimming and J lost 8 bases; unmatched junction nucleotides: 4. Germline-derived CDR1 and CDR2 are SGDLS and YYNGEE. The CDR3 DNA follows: TGTGCCAGCAGCGTTGGACTAGCGGGAGTGCATGAGCAGTTCTTC. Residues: CASSVGLAGVHEQFF.

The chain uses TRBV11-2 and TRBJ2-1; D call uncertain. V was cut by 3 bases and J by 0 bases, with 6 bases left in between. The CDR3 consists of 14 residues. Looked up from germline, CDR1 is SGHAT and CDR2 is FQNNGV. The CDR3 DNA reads TGTGCCAGCAGCTTCAGTAGCTCCTACAATGAGCAGTTCTTC. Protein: CASSFSSSYNEQFF. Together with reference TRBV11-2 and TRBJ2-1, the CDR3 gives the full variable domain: EAGVAQSPRYKIIEKRQSVAFWCNPISGHATLYWYQQILGQGPKLLIQFQNNGVVDDSQLPKDRFSAERLKGVDSTLKIQPAKLEDSAVYLCASSFSSSYNEQFFGPGTRLTVL.

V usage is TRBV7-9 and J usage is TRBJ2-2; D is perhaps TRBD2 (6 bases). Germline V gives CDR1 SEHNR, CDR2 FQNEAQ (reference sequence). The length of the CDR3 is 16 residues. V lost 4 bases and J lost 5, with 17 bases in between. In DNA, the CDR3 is TGTGCCAGCAGCTCTGTCCGGGACTCCCGGACCGGGGAGCTGTTTTTT. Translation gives CASSSVRDSRTGELFF.

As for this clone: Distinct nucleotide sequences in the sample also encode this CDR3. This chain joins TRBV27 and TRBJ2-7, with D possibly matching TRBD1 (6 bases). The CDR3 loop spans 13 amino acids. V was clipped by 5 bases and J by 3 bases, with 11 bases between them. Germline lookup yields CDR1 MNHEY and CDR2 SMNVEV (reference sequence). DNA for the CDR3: TGTGCCAGCAGTCAAGGACAGAGCTACGAGCAGTACTTC. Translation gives CASSQGQSYEQYF.

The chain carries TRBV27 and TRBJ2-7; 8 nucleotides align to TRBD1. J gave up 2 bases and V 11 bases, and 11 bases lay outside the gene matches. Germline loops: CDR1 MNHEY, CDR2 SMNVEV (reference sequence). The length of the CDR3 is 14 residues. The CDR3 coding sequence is TGTGCCGTGTCCCGGACAGGGTACGCCTACGAGCAGTACTTC. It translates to CAVSRTGYAYEQYF.

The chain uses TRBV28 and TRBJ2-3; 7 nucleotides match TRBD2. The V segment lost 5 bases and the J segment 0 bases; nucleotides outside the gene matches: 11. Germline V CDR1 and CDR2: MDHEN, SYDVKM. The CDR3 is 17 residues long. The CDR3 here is CASSQNLASGSTDTQYF. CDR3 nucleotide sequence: TGTGCCAGCAGTCAAAATTTAGCTAGCGGAAGCACAGATACGCAGTATTTT.